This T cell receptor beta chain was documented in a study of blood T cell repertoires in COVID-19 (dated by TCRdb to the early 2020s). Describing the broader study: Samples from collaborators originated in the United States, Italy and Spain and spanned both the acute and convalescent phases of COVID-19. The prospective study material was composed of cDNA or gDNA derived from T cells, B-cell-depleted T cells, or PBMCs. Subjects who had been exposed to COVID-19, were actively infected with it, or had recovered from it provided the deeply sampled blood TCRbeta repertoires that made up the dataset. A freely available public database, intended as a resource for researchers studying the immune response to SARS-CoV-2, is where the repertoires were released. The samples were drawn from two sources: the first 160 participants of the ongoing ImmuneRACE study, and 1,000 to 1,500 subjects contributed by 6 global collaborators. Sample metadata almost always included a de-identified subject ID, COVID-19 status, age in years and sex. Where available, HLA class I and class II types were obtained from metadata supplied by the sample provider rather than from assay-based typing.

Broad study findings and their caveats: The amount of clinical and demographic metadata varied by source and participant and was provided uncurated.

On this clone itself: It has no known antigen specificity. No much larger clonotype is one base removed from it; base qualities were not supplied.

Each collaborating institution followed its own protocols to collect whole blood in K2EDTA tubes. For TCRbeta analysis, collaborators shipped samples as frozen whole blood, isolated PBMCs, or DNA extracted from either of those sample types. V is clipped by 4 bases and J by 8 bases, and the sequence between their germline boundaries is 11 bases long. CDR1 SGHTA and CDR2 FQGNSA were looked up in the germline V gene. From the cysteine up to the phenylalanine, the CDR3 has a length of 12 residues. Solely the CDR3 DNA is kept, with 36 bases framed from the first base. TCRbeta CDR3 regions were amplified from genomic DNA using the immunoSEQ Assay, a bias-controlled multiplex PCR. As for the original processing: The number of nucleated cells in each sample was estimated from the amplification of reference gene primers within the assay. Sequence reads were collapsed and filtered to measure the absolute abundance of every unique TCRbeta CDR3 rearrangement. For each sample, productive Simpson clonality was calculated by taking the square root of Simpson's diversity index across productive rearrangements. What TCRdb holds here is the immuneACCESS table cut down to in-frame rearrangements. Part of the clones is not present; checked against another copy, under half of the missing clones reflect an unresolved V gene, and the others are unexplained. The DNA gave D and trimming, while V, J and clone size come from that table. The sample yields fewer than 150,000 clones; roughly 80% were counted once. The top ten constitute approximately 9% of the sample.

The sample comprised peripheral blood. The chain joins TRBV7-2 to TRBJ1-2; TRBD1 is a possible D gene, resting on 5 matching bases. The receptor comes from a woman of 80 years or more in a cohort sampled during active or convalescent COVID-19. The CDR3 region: CASSSYRSGYTF. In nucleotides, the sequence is TGTGCCAGCAGCTCATACAGGTCCGGCTACACCTTC. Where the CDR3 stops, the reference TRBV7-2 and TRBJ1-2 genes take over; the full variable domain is GAGVSQSPSNKVTEKGKDVELRCDPISGHTALYWYRQSLGQGLEFLIYFQGNSAPDKSGLPSDRFSAERTGGSVSTLTIQRTQQEDSAVYLCASSSYRSGYTFGSGTRLTVV.